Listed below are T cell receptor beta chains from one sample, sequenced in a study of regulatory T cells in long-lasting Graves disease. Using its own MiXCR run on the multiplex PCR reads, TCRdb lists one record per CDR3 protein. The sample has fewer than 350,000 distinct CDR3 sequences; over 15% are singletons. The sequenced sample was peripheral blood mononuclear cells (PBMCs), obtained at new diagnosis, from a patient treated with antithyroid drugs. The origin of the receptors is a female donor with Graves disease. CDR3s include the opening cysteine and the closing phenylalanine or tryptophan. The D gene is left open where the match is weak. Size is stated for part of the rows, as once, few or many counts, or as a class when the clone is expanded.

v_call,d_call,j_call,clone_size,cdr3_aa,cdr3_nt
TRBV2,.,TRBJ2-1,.,CASSEELGEQFF,TGTGCCAGCAGTGAAGAGCTCGGTGAGCAGTTCTTC
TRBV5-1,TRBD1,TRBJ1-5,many,CASSLEGQDNQPQHF,TGCGCCAGCAGCTTGGAAGGACAGGACAATCAGCCCCAGCATTTT
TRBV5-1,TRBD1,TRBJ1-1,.,CASSPRTGAMDTEAFF,TGCGCCAGCAGCCCACGGACAGGGGCCATGGACACTGAAGCTTTCTTT
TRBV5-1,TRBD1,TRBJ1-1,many,CASSFSTPTGLSTEAFF,TGCGCCAGCAGCTTCTCCACCCCGACAGGGTTGAGCACTGAAGCTTTCTTT
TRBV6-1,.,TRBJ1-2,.,CASTFPAGGQTVGYTF,TGTGCCAGCACCTTCCCTGCCGGGGGGCAGACGGTTGGCTACACCTTC
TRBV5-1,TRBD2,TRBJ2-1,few,CASSLVSGAYNEQFF,TGCGCCAGCAGCTTGGTGAGCGGGGCATACAATGAGCAGTTCTTC
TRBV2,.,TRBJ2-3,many,CASGGLFWGTDTQYF,TGTGCCAGCGGGGGATTATTCTGGGGAACAGATACGCAGTATTTT
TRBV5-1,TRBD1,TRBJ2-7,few,CASSLGQVTYEQYF,TGCGCCAGCAGCCTAGGACAGGTCACCTACGAGCAGTACTTC
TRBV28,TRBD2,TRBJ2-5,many,CASSLFPSGEETQYF,TGTGCCAGCAGTTTATTCCCTAGCGGGGAAGAGACCCAGTACTTC
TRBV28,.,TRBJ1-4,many,CASSHPGASTNEKLFF,TGTGCCAGCAGCCACCCCGGTGCCTCAACTAATGAAAAACTGTTTTTT
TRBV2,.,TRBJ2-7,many,CASPKAGGAAYEQYF,TGTGCCAGCCCCAAGGCTGGGGGAGCGGCTTACGAGCAGTACTTC
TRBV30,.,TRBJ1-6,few,CAWTLAGHSYNSPLHF,TGTGCCTGGACCCTCGCAGGCCACTCCTATAATTCACCCCTCCACTTT
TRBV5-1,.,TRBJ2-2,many,CASSLDQGIGGELFF,TGCGCCAGCAGCTTAGACCAGGGAATCGGCGGGGAGCTGTTTTTT
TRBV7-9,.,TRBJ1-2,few,CASTLGAGVNGYTF,TGTGCCAGCACCCTAGGGGCAGGGGTGAATGGCTACACCTTC